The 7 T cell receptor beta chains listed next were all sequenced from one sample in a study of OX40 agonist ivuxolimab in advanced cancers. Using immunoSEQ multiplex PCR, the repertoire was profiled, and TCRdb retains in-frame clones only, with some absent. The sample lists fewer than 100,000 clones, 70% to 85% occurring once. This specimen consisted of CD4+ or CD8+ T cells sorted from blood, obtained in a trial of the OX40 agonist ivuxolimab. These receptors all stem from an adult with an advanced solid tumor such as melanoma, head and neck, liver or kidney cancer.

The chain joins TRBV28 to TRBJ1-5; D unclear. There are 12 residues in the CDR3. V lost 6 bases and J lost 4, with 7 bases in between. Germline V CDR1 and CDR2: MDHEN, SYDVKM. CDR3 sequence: CASSPPNQPQHF. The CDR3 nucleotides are TGTGCCAGCAGCCCACCTAATCAGCCCCAGCATTTT.

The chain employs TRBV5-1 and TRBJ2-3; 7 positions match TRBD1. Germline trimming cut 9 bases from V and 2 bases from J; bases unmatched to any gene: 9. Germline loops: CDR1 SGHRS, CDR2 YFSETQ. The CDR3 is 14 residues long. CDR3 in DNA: TGCGCCACCAGTTCGGGACAGAACACAGATACGCAGTATTTT. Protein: CATSSGQNTDTQYF.

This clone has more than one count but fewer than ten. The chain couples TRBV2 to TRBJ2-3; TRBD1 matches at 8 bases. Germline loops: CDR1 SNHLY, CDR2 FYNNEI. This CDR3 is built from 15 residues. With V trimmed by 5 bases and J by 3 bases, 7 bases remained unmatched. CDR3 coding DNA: TGTGCCAGCAGTACGGACAGGGTGAGAACAGATACGCAGTATTTT. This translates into CASSTDRVRTDTQYF. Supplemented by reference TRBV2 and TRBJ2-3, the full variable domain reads EPEVTQTPSHQVTQMGQEVILRCVPISNHLYFYWYRQILGQKVEFLVSFYNNEISEKSEIFDDQFSVERPDGSNFTLKIRSTKLEDSAMYFCASSTDRVRTDTQYFGPGTRLTVL.

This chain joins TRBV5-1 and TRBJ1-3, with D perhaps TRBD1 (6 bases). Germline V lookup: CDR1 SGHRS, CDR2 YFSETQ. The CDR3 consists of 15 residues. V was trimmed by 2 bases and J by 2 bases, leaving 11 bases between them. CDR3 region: CASSFLGGPGNTIYF. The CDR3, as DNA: TGCGCCAGCAGCTTCTTGGGGGGGCCTGGAAACACCATATATTTT.

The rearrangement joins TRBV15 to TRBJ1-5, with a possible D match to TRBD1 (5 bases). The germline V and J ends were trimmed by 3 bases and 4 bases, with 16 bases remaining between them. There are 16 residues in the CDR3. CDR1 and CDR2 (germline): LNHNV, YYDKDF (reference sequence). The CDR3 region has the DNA TGTGCCACCAGCAGGGAACCGGGACGGCCTAATCAGCCCCAGCATTTT. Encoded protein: CATSREPGRPNQPQHF.

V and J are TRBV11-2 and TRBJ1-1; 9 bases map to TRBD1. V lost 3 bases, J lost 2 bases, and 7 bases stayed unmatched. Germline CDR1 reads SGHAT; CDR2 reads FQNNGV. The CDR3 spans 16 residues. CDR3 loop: CASSLGQGTPNTEAFF. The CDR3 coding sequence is TGTGCCAGCAGCTTGGGACAGGGAACGCCTAACACTGAAGCTTTCTTT.

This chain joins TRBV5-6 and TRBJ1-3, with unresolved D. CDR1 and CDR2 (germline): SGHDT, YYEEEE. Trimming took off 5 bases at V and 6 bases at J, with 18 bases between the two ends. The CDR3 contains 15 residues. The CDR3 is CASRLRGSGLNTIYF. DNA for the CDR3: TGTGCCAGCAGACTCCGAGGTTCGGGATTAAACACCATATATTTT.